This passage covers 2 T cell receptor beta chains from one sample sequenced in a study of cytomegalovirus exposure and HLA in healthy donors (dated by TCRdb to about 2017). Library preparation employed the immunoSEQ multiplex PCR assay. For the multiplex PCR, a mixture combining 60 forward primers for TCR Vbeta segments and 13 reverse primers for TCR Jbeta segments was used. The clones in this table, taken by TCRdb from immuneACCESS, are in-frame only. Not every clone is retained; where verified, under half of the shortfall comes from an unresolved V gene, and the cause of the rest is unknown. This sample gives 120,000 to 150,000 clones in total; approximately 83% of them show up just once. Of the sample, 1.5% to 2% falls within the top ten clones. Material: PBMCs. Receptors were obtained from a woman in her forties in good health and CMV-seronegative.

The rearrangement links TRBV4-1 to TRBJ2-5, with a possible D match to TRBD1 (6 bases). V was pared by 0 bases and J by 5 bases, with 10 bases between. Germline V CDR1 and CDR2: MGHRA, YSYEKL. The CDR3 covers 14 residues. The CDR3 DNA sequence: TGCGCCAGCAGCCAAGAGGGGGCGCGGGAGACCCAGTACTTC. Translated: CASSQEGARETQYF.

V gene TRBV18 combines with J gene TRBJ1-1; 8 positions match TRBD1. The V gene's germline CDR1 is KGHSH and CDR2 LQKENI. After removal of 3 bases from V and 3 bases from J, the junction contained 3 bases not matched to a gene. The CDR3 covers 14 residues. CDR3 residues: CASSPSTGDTEAFF. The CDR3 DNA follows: TGTGCCAGCTCACCGTCGACAGGGGACACTGAAGCTTTCTTT. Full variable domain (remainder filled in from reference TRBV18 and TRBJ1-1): NAGVMQNPRHLVRRRGQEARLRCSPMKGHSHVYWYRQLPEEGLKFMVYLQKENIIDESGMPKERFSAEFPKEGPSILRIQQVVRGDSAAYFCASSPSTGDTEAFFGQGTRLTVV.